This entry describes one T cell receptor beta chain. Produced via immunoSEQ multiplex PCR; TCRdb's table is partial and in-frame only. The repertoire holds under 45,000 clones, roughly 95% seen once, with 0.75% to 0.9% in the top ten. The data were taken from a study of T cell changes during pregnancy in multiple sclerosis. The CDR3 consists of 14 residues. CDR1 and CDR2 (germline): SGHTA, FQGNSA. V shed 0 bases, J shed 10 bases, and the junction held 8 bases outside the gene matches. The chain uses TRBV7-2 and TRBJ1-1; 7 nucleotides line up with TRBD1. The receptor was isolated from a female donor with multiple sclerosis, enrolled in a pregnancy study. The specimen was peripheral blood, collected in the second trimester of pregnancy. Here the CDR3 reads CASSLAPDRVGAFF. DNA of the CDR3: TGTGCCAGCAGCTTAGCTCCCGACAGGGTAGGAGCTTTCTTT.